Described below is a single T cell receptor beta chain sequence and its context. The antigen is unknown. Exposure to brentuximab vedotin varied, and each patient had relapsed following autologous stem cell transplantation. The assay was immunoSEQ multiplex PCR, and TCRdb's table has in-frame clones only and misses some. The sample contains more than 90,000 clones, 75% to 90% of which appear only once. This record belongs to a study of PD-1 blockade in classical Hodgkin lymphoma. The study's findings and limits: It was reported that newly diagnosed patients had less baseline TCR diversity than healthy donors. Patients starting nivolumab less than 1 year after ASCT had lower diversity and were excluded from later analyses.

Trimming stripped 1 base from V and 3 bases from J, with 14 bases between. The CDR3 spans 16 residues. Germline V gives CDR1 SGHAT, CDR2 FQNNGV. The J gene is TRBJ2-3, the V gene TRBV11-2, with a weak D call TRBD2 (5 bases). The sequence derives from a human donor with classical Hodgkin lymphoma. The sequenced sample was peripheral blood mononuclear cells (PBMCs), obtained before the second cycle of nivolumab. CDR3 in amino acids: CASSLALGGRTDTQYF. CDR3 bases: TGTGCCAGCAGCTTAGCGCTCGGCGGGCGGACAGATACGCAGTATTTT. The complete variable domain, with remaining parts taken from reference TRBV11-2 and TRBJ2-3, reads EAGVAQSPRYKIIEKRQSVAFWCNPISGHATLYWYQQILGQGPKLLIQFQNNGVVDDSQLPKDRFSAERLKGVDSTLKIQPAKLEDSAVYLCASSLALGGRTDTQYFGPGTRLTVL.